Listed below are T cell receptor beta chains from one sample, sequenced in a study of T cell responses to AZD1222 COVID-19 vaccine. Here immunoSEQ multiplex PCR was the method, and the copy in TCRdb shows in-frame clones only, minus some. This sample has about 150,000 clones, with 86% found just once. The specimen comprised peripheral blood, sampled on day 0 of MenACWY control vaccination. Every receptor here comes from an adult in good health. Each CDR3 is given with its conserved first and last residue. A D gene is named only where the DNA matches it firmly. Size is omitted from some rows. Given values are once, few, many or a class for expanded clones.

J: TRBJ1-2
V: TRBV29-1
size: -
D: -
DNA: TGCAGCGTTGCGAAGGCCAACTATGGCTACACCTTC
CDR3: CSVAKANYGYTF

J: TRBJ1-3
V: TRBV5-1
size: -
D: TRBD1
DNA: TGCGCCAGCAGGGATACAGGGGCCTCTGGAAACACCATATATTTT
CDR3: CASRDTGASGNTIYF

J: TRBJ1-3
V: TRBV7-3
size: -
D: -
DNA: TGTGCCAGCAGCCCCCAGGGGAGGTCTGGAAACACCATATATTTT
CDR3: CASSPQGRSGNTIYF

J: TRBJ2-2
V: TRBV3-1/TRBV3-2
size: -
D: TRBD1
DNA: TGTGCCAGCAGCCAGGGGCGGGGACAGGGGCCGACCGGGGAGCTGTTTTTT
CDR3: CASSQGRGQGPTGELFF

J: TRBJ2-7
V: TRBV27
size: -
D: -
DNA: TGTGCCAGCAGGTCCTCAGGTGCGCTTGACTACGAGCAGTACTTC
CDR3: CASRSSGALDYEQYF

J: TRBJ2-5
V: TRBV5-1
size: -
D: -
DNA: TGCGCCAGCAGTCCTGGGAGAATCGGGGAGACCCAGTACTTC
CDR3: CASSPGRIGETQYF

J: TRBJ1-1
V: TRBV5-1
size: -
D: -
DNA: TGCGCCAGCGTCTTACAGGGTACCGCTGAAGCTTTCTTT
CDR3: CASVLQGTAEAFF

J: TRBJ1-3
V: TRBV19
size: once
D: -
DNA: TGTGCCAGTAGTATTCGGGAGAACTCTGGAAACACCATATATTTT
CDR3: CASSIRENSGNTIYF

J: TRBJ2-3
V: TRBV5-6
size: -
D: -
DNA: TGTGCCAGCAGCTCCTCCGGGACAGATACGCAGTATTTT
CDR3: CASSSSGTDTQYF

J: TRBJ2-2
V: TRBV20-1
size: -
D: -
DNA: TGCAGTGCTAGTCGAGGGGGGGAACGTAACACCGGGGAGCTGTTTTTT
CDR3: CSASRGGERNTGELFF

J: TRBJ2-2
V: TRBV5-6
size: once
D: -
DNA: TGTGCCAGCAGCCCTGGTCCCGGGACCGGGGAGCTGTTTTTT
CDR3: CASSPGPGTGELFF

J: TRBJ2-7
V: TRBV3-1/TRBV3-2
size: -
D: TRBD2
DNA: TGTGCCAGCAGCCTAGCGGGAGGGCCGGACGAGCAGTACTTC
CDR3: CASSLAGGPDEQYF

J: TRBJ1-5
V: TRBV3-1/TRBV3-2
size: -
D: TRBD1
DNA: TGTGCCAGCAGCCAAACTTACCCTGGACAGGGAAGGCAGCCCCAGCATTTT
CDR3: CASSQTYPGQGRQPQHF

J: TRBJ2-1
V: TRBV10-3
size: -
D: TRBD1
DNA: TGTGCCATCAGACCGGGACAGGGGGCCAAGTACTCCTACAATGAGCAGTTCTTC
CDR3: CAIRPGQGAKYSYNEQFF

J: TRBJ2-3
V: TRBV5-1
size: -
D: TRBD2
DNA: TGCGCCAGCAGCTCGGGACTAGCGGGGGTCGATACGCAGTATTTT
CDR3: CASSSGLAGVDTQYF

J: TRBJ1-2
V: TRBV7-2
size: few
D: -
DNA: TGTGCCAGCAGCTGGGTGTCCCAGGTGAACTATGGCTACACCTTC
CDR3: CASSWVSQVNYGYTF

J: TRBJ2-7
V: TRBV18
size: -
D: -
DNA: TGTGCCAGCTCACCTGGGGTTTACGAGCAGTACTTC
CDR3: CASSPGVYEQYF

J: TRBJ1-2
V: TRBV30
size: few
D: TRBD1
DNA: TGTGCCTGGACCCGGGGCGCAGGGGGAGGCTATGGCTACACCTTC
CDR3: CAWTRGAGGGYGYTF

J: TRBJ1-1
V: TRBV7-2
size: -
D: -
DNA: TGTGCCAGCAGCTTAGGCCACGCGAACACTGAAGCTTTCTTT
CDR3: CASSLGHANTEAFF

J: TRBJ1-4
V: TRBV3-1/TRBV3-2
size: -
D: -
DNA: TGTGCCAGCAGCTTAACAGGGTTAGGTGAAAAACTGTTTTTT
CDR3: CASSLTGLGEKLFF

J: TRBJ2-7
V: TRBV4-3
size: -
D: -
DNA: TGCGCCAGCAGCCAAGATATTGCTTTCTACGAGCAGTACTTC
CDR3: CASSQDIAFYEQYF

J: TRBJ2-1
V: TRBV6-1
size: -
D: -
DNA: TGTGCCAGCAGTGAAACCTACGGCAATGAGCAGTTCTTC
CDR3: CASSETYGNEQFF